These 2 T cell receptor beta chains came from one sample sequenced in a study of STAT5B mutations in CD4+ large granular lymphocyte leukemia (dated by TCRdb to the early 2020s). Library method: the immunoSEQ multiplex PCR assay. TCRdb limited this immuneACCESS table to in-frame rearrangements with V and J called. A share of clones is missing; checked studies link under half to unresolved V genes, and the rest is unexplained. The sample table shows around 27,000 clones, and 70% to 75% are seen once. The ten largest clonotypes hold approximately 2.8% of the sample. Sequencing was performed on CD4+ T cells from blood buffy coats. These receptors all come from a human donor in good health.

This chain joins TRBV29-1 and TRBJ2-1; no definite D call. Trimming took 0 bases from V and 8 from J, leaving 11 bases between them. CDR3 size: 13 residues. CDR1 SQVTM and CDR2 ANQGSEA come from the germline V gene. CDR3 in amino acids: CSVEEASPDEQFF. The CDR3 DNA is TGCAGCGTTGAAGAGGCCAGTCCCGATGAGCAGTTCTTC.

V usage is TRBV27 and J usage is TRBJ1-5; no reliable D call. This CDR3 comprises 15 residues. Looked up from germline, CDR1 is MNHEY and CDR2 is SMNVEV (reference sequence). V was shortened by 6 bases and J by 6 bases, with 18 bases between the two germline ends. The CDR3: CASSRLGGEVQPQHF. The CDR3 coding sequence is TGTGCCAGCAGCCGCCTCGGCGGGGAAGTTCAGCCCCAGCATTTT.